These 18 T cell receptor beta chains were all obtained from the same sample, sequenced in a study of cytomegalovirus exposure and HLA in healthy donors (dated by TCRdb to 2016 to 2017). Library method: the immunoSEQ multiplex PCR assay. A mixture of 60 forward primers for TCR Vbeta segments and 13 reverse primers for TCR Jbeta segments was used in the multiplex PCR. TCRdb carries this immuneACCESS record with in-frame sequences only. Its versions omit some clonotypes, under half of them owing to an unresolved V gene in the studies checked, with the rest unexplained. Across this sample there are 85,000 to 100,000 clones, with roughly 83% seen only once. Less than 3.5% of the sample goes to the ten largest clones. Sequencing was done on a sample of PBMCs. The receptors originated from a male donor in good health and CMV-seropositive.

The chain carries TRBV6-1 and TRBJ1-5; a weak D match, TRBD1 (5 bases). V was pared by 5 bases and J by 2 bases, with 10 bases between. This CDR3 is built from 14 residues. Germline CDR1 is MNHNS and CDR2 is SASEGT. CDR3 DNA sequence: TGTGCCAGCAGTTTTATGACAGGCAATCAGCCCCAGCATTTT. Residues: CASSFMTGNQPQHF.

The rearrangement joins TRBV9 to TRBJ1-1, with D possibly matching TRBD1 (6 bases). The CDR3 consists of 14 residues. From germline, CDR1 is SGDLS and CDR2 YYNGEE. V dropped 5 bases and J dropped 0 bases, with 11 bases sitting between them. The CDR3 DNA reads TGTGCCAGCAGGGGGGCAGACATGAACACTGAAGCTTTCTTT. Its translation: CASRGADMNTEAFF.

This chain joins TRBV7-6 and TRBJ1-1, with TRBD1 as a possible D gene (5 bases). The CDR3 sequence is 16 residues long. Germline V lookup: CDR1 SGHVS, CDR2 FNYEAQ. Trimming cost V 2 bases and J 2 bases, with 15 bases left between them. The CDR3 DNA follows: TGTGCCAGCAGCTTAAAAACGGGCCAGGGAAACACTGAAGCTTTCTTT. Amino acids: CASSLKTGQGNTEAFF.

This chain links TRBV7-2 with TRBJ2-1, with 9 nucleotides matching TRBD2. This CDR3 has 17 amino acids. V dropped 2 bases and J dropped 0; count of bases not matched to a gene: 5. Germline loops: CDR1 SGHTA, CDR2 FQGNSA. CDR3 bases: TGTGCCAGCAGCTTAACAGGCGGGGGGGCCTCCTACAATGAGCAGTTCTTC. Protein product: CASSLTGGGASYNEQFF.

The chain carries TRBV27 and TRBJ1-1; tentatively, D is TRBD1 (5 bases). This CDR3 is 15 amino acids long. Germline CDR1 and CDR2: MNHEY and SMNVEV (reference sequence). V lost 6 bases to trimming and J lost 1 base, with 15 bases between them. The CDR3 loop is CASSQPQTGNTEAFF. Written as DNA, the CDR3 is TGTGCCAGCAGCCAACCTCAAACAGGGAACACTGAAGCTTTCTTT.

The chain joins TRBV7-2 to TRBJ2-2, with 12 bases matching TRBD1. There are 16 residues in the CDR3. CDR1 is SGHTA and CDR2 is FQGNSA in the germline V gene. Losses at the gene ends were 4 bases for V and 6 bases for J; bases not matched to a gene: 6. CDR3 sequence: CASSSRDRGPSGELFF. The CDR3 nucleotides read TGTGCCAGCAGCTCGCGGGACAGGGGGCCTTCCGGGGAGCTGTTTTTT.

The chain uses TRBV14 and TRBJ2-3; TRBD2 matches 12 bases. The trim removed 4 bases at V and 2 bases at J, leaving 7 bases unmatched. There are 17 residues in the CDR3. Per germline, CDR1 SGHDN and CDR2 FVKESK. CDR3: CASSPLRTSGDTDTQYF. CDR3 bases: TGTGCCAGCAGCCCCCTGAGGACTAGCGGGGACACAGATACGCAGTATTTT.

The chain employs TRBV25-1 and TRBJ1-4; TRBD1 matches at 9 bases. CDR1 and CDR2 (germline): MGHDK, SYGVNS. The CDR3 spans 18 residues. Germline trimming cut 1 base from V and 7 bases from J; bases unmatched to any gene: 13. CDR3 sequence: CASSEFGGTGGFSEKLFF. CDR3 DNA: TGTGCCAGCAGTGAATTCGGGGGAACAGGGGGCTTTAGTGAAAAACTGTTTTTT.

The V gene is TRBV6-6, the J gene TRBJ1-1, with D unclear. The length of the CDR3 is 13 residues. CDR1 and CDR2 from the germline V gene are MNHNY and SVGAGI (reference sequence). Trimming left V 5 bases short and J 0 bases short, with 7 bases between. The CDR3 sequence is CASSAGMNTEAFF. DNA of the CDR3: TGTGCCAGCAGTGCAGGAATGAACACTGAAGCTTTCTTT.

This rearrangement joins TRBV19 to TRBJ1-3, with D uncertain. V was shortened by 6 bases and J by 0 bases, with 6 bases between the two germline ends. The CDR3 contains 13 residues. CDR1 LNHDA and CDR2 SQIVND come from the germline V gene (reference sequence). The CDR3: CASSLYSGNTIYF. In nucleotides, the CDR3 is TGTGCCAGTAGCCTCTACTCTGGAAACACCATATATTTT.

This clone showed up just a few times. The chain carries TRBV19 and TRBJ1-5; the D gene is possibly TRBD1 (6 bases). The CDR3 has 15 residues. Germline assignment: CDR1 LNHDA and CDR2 SQIVND (reference sequence). The V gene lost 4 bases and the J gene lost 1 base, with 11 bases spanning the gap. The CDR3 DNA is TGTGCCAGTAGTAATCAGGGGCTAAGCAATCAGCCCCAGCATTTT. Its translation: CASSNQGLSNQPQHF. Full variable domain (outside the CDR3, taken from reference TRBV19 and TRBJ1-5): DGGITQSPKYLFRKEGQNVTLSCEQNLNHDAMYWYRQDPGQGLRLIYYSQIVNDFQKGDIAEGYSVSREKKESFPLTVTSAQKNPTAFYLCASSNQGLSNQPQHFGDGTRLSIL.

This rearrangement joins TRBV5-8 to TRBJ1-2; D is uncertain. Germline CDR1 SGHTS, CDR2 YDEGEE. V lost 0 bases, J lost 12 bases, and 15 bases lay in between. This CDR3 comprises 13 residues. Written as DNA, the CDR3 is TGTGCCAGCAGCTTGGACCTAAAGTTCGGTCACACCTTC. Translated, it gives CASSLDLKFGHTF.

The table lists this clone with a few counts. V is TRBV19 and J is TRBJ1-5; D is ambiguous. The germline V gene has CDR1 LNHDA and CDR2 SQIVND (reference sequence). V was clipped by 8 bases and J by 7 bases, with 21 bases between them. CDR3 length: 15 amino acids. The CDR3 loop reads CASHSSVGGWQPQHF. DNA of the CDR3: TGTGCCAGTCATTCCTCAGTGGGAGGCTGGCAGCCCCAGCATTTT. Looking up the rest from reference TRBV19 and TRBJ1-5 gives the full variable domain: DGGITQSPKYLFRKEGQNVTLSCEQNLNHDAMYWYRQDPGQGLRLIYYSQIVNDFQKGDIAEGYSVSREKKESFPLTVTSAQKNPTAFYLCASHSSVGGWQPQHFGDGTRLSIL.

This clone was counted once. The rearrangement joins TRBV5-1 to TRBJ2-7, with 11 bases identical to TRBD1. J gave up 2 bases and V 1 base, and 8 bases lay outside the gene matches. In germline, CDR1 is SGHRS, CDR2 YFSETQ. This CDR3 is built from 17 residues. DNA for the CDR3: TGCGCCAGCAGCTTGCCCCCTGGGACAGGGGGTACCTACGAGCAGTACTTC. The encoded protein is CASSLPPGTGGTYEQYF.

The chain joins TRBV30 to TRBJ2-5; TRBD2 aligns across 10 bases. The germline V gene encodes CDR1 GTSNPN and CDR2 SVGIG (reference sequence). J gave up 5 bases and V 5 bases, and 11 bases lay outside the gene matches. The CDR3 consists of 15 residues. CDR3 amino acids: CAWGFRLAGFETQYF. DNA of the CDR3: TGTGCCTGGGGCTTTCGACTAGCGGGTTTTGAGACCCAGTACTTC.

This clone occurred a few times. This chain uses TRBV10-2 with TRBJ1-1; D is unresolved. Germline values: CDR1 WSHSY, CDR2 SAAADI. The CDR3 sequence is 15 residues long. Trimming cost V 4 bases and J 1 base, with 13 bases left between them. The CDR3 bases are TGCGCCAGCAGTGTTCATGGGTTAGCGAACACTGAAGCTTTCTTT. Protein sequence: CASSVHGLANTEAFF.

This clone was found a few times. J is TRBJ1-1 and V is TRBV18; D is ambiguous. The length of the CDR3 is 12 residues. The V gene's germline CDR1 is KGHSH and CDR2 LQKENI. The germline V and J ends were trimmed by 3 bases and 4 bases, with 6 bases remaining between them. The CDR3 nucleotides are TGTGCCAGCTCACCGACTGGCACTGAAGCTTTCTTT. Protein sequence: CASSPTGTEAFF. The variable domain in full, completed from reference TRBV18 and TRBJ1-1, reads NAGVMQNPRHLVRRRGQEARLRCSPMKGHSHVYWYRQLPEEGLKFMVYLQKENIIDESGMPKERFSAEFPKEGPSILRIQQVVRGDSAAYFCASSPTGTEAFFGQGTRLTVV.

The chain couples TRBV19 to TRBJ2-3, with D possibly being TRBD1 (6 bases). Trimming left V 3 bases short and J 1 base short, with 14 bases between. The CDR3 sequence is 16 residues long. Germline CDR1 and CDR2: LNHDA and SQIVND (reference sequence). The CDR3 DNA reads as TGTGCCAGTAGTATTGGGACACAGGTACGCACAGATACGCAGTATTTT. It yields the protein CASSIGTQVRTDTQYF.